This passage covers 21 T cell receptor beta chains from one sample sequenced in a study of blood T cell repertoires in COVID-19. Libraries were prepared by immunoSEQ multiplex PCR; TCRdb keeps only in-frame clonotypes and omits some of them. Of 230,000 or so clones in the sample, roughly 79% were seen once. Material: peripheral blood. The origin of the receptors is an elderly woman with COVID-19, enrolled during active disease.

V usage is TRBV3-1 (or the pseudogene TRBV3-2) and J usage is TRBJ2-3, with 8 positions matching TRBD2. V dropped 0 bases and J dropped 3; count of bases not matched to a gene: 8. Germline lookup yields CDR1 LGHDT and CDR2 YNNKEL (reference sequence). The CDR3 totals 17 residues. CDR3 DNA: TGTGCCAGCAGCCAAGATCAGGTGATAGCGGGGACAGATACGCAGTATTTT. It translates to CASSQDQVIAGTDTQYF.

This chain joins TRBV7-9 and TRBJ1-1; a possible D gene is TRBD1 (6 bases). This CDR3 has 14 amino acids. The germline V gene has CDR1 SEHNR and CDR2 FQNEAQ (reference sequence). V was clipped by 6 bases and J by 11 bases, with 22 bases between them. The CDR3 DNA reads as TGTGCCAGCAGGTCCCCGTCCGACTCAGGGGCTGCTTTCTTT. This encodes CASRSPSDSGAAFF.

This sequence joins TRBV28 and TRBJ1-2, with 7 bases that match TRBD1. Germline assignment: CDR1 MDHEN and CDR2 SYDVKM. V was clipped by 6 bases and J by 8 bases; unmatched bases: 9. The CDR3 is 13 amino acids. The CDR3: CASRSTGAWGYTF. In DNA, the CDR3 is TGTGCCAGCAGATCTACAGGGGCTTGGGGCTACACCTTC.

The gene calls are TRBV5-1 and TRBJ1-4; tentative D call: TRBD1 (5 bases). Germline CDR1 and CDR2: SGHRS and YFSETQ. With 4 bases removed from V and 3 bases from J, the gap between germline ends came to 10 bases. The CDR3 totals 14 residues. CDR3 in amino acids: CASSPGGANEKLFF. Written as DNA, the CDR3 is TGCGCCAGCAGCCCGGGGGGGGCTAATGAAAAACTGTTTTTT.

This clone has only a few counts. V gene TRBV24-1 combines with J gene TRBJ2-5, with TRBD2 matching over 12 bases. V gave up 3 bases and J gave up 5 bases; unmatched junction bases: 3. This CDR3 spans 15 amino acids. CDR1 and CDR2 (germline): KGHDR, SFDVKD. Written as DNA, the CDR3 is TGTGCCACCAGTGATCGGACTAGCGGGAAGGAGACCCAGTACTTC. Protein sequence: CATSDRTSGKETQYF.

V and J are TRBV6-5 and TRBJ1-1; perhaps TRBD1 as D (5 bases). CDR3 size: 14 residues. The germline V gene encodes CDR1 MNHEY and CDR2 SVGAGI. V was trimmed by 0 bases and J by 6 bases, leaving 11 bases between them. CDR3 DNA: TGTGCCAGCAGTTACTCGAGACAGCCGCCTGAAGCTTTCTTT. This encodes CASSYSRQPPEAFF.

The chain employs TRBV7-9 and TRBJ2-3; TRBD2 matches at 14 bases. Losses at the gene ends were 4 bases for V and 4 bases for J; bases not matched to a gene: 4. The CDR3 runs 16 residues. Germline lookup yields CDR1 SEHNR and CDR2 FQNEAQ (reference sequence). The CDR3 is CASSWGLAGEADTQYF. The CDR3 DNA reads TGTGCCAGCAGCTGGGGACTAGCGGGAGAAGCAGATACGCAGTATTTT. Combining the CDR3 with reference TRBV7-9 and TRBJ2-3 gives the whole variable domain DTGVSQNPRHKITKRGQNVTFRCDPISEHNRLYWYRQTLGQGPEFLTYFQNEAQLEKSRLLSDRFSAERPKGSFSTLEIQRTEQGDSAMYLCASSWGLAGEADTQYFGPGTRLTVL.

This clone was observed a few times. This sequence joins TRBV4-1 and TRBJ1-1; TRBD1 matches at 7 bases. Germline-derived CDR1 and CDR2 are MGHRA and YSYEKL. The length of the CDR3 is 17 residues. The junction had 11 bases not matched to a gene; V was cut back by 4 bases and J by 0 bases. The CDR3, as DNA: TGCGCCAGCAGCCGGACACAGGGGAAGGCTATGAACACTGAAGCTTTCTTT. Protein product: CASSRTQGKAMNTEAFF.

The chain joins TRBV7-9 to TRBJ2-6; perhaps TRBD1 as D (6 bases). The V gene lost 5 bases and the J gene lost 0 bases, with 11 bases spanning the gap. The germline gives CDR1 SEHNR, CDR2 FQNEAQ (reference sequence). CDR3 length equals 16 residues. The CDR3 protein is CASSPPGASGANVLTF. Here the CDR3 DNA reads TGTGCCAGCAGCCCTCCAGGGGCCTCTGGGGCCAACGTCCTGACTTTC.

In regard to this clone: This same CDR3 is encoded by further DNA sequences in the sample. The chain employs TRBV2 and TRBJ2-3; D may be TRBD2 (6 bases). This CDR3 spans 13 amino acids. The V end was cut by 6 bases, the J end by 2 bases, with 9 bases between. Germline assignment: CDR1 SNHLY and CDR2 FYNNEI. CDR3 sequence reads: CASSGGSTDTQYF. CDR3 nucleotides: TGTGCCAGCAGCGGGGGATCCACAGATACGCAGTATTTT.

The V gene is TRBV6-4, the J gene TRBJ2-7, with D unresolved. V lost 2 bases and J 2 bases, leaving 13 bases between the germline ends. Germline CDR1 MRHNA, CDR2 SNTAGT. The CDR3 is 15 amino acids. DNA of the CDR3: TGTGCCAGCAGTGACCCGATTTCAAGCCCCTACGAGCAGTACTTC. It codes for CASSDPISSPYEQYF.

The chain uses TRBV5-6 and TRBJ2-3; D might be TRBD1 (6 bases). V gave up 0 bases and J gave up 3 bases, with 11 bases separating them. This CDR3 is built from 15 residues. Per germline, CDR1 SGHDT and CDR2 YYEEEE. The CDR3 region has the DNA TGTGCCAGCAGCTTGGAAGCAGGGGAGACAGATACGCAGTATTTT. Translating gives CASSLEAGETDTQYF. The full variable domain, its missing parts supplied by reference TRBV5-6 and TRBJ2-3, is DAGVTQSPTHLIKTRGQQVTLRCSPKSGHDTVSWYQQALGQGPQFIFQYYEEEERQRGNFPDRFSGHQFPNYSSELNVNALLLGDSALYLCASSLEAGETDTQYFGPGTRLTVL.

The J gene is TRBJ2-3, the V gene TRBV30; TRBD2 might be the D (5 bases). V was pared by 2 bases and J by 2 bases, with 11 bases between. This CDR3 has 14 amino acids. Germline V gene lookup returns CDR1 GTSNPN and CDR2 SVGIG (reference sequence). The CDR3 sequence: CAWSISAHTDTQYF. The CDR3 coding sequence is TGTGCCTGGAGTATTAGCGCCCACACAGATACGCAGTATTTT. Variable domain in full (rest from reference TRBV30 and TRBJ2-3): SQTIHQWPATLVQPVGSPLSLECTVEGTSNPNLYWYRQAAGRGLQLLFYSVGIGQISSEVPQNLSASRPQDRQFILSSKKLLLSDSGFYLCAWSISAHTDTQYFGPGTRLTVL.

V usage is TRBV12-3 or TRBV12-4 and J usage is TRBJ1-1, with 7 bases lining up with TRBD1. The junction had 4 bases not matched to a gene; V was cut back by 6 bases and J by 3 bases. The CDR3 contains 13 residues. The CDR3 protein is CASSRDSYTEAFF. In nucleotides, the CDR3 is TGTGCCAGCAGCCGGGACAGCTACACTGAAGCTTTCTTT.

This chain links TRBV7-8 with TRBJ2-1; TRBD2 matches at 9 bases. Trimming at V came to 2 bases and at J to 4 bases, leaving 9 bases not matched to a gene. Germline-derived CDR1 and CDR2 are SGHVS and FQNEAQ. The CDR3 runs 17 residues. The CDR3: CASSLPSGRRGYNEQFF. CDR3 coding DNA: TGTGCCAGCAGCTTACCCAGCGGGAGGAGGGGATACAATGAGCAGTTCTTC. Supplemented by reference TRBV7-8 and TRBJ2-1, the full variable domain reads GAGVSQSPRYKVAKRGQDVALRCDPISGHVSLFWYQQALGQGPEFLTYFQNEAQLDKSGLPSDRFFAERPEGSVSTLKIQRTQQEDSAVYLCASSLPSGRRGYNEQFFGPGTRLTVL.

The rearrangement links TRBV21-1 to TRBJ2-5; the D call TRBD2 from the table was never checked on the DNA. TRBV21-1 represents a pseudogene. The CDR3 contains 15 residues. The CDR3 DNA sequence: TGTGCCAGCAGCAACCCCTTGTGTGCCGGAGAGACCCAGTACTTC. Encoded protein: CASSNPLCAGETQYF.

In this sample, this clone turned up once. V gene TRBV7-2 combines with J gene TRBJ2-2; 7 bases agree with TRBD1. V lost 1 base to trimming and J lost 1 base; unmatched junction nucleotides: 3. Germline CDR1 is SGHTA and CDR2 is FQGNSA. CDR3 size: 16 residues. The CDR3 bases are TGTGCCAGCAGCTTAGTGCGACAGGGGAACACCGGGGAGCTGTTTTTT. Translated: CASSLVRQGNTGELFF.

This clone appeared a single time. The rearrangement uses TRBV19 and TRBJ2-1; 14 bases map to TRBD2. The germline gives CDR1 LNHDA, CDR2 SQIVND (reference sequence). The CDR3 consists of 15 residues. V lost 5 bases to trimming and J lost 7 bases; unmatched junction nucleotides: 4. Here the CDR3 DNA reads TGTGCCAGTAGTGCCCGGACTAGCGGGAGGAATGAGCAGTTCTTC. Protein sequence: CASSARTSGRNEQFF.

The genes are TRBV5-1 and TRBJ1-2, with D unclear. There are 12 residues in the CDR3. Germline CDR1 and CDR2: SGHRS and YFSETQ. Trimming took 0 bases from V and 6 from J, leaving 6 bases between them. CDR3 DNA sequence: TGCGCCAGCAGCTTGGACCTAAATGGCTACACCTTC. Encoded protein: CASSLDLNGYTF.

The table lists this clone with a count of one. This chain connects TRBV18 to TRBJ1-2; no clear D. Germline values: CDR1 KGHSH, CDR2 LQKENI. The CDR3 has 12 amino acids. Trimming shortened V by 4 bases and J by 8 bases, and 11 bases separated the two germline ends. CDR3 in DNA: TGTGCCAGCTCACTCCCTTACTCAGGCTACACCTTC. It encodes CASSLPYSGYTF.

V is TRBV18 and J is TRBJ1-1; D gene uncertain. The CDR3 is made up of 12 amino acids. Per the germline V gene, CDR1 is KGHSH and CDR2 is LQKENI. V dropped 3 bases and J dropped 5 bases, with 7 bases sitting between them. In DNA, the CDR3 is TGTGCCAGCTCACCTGTGAGAACTGAAGCTTTCTTT. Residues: CASSPVRTEAFF.